The 25 T cell receptor beta chains listed next were all sequenced from one sample in a study of OX40 agonist ivuxolimab in advanced cancers. Repertoires were generated with immunoSEQ multiplex PCR, while TCRdb's copy carries only in-frame clones and drops some. The sample includes tens of thousands of clones, about 89% of them seen just once. Specimen: CD4+ or CD8+ T cells sorted from blood, collected in a trial of the OX40 agonist ivuxolimab. The receptors stem from an adult with an advanced solid tumor such as melanoma, head and neck, liver or kidney cancer.

This chain links TRBV10-3 with TRBJ1-1; maybe TRBD1 (5 bases). Germline CDR1 ENHRY, CDR2 SYGVKD. Trimming cost V 4 bases and J 0 bases, with 9 bases left between them. The CDR3 extends over 14 amino acids. The chain's CDR3 is CAISGDVLNTEAFF. The CDR3 DNA is TGTGCCATCAGTGGGGACGTATTGAACACTGAAGCTTTCTTT.

This clone was seen just once. The chain links TRBV27 to TRBJ1-6, with D possibly matching TRBD1 (5 bases). Germline V lookup: CDR1 MNHEY, CDR2 SMNVEV (reference sequence). The CDR3 consists of 14 residues. The V gene lost 4 bases and the J gene lost 6 bases, with 10 bases spanning the gap. The CDR3 region is CASSYRGLNSPLHF. CDR3 nucleotides: TGTGCCAGCAGTTACCGGGGCCTTAATTCACCCCTCCACTTT.

This clone came up a few times. The V call is TRBV27, the J call TRBJ2-1; D might be TRBD1 or TRBD2, each matching 5 bases. V was pared by 6 bases and J by 9 bases, with 18 bases between. The CDR3 is 14 amino acids. In germline, CDR1 is MNHEY, CDR2 SMNVEV (reference sequence). CDR3 DNA sequence: TGTGCCAGCAGACCTCCGGGGCCGAACGCTGAGCAGTTCTTC. This sequence encodes CASRPPGPNAEQFF.

The rearrangement links TRBV5-1 to TRBJ2-2, with TRBD2 identical over 11 bases. The J segment lost 4 bases and the V segment lost 4 bases, leaving 3 bases of the junction unmatched. Looked up from germline, CDR1 is SGHRS and CDR2 is YFSETQ. This CDR3 is 15 amino acids long. The CDR3, as DNA: TGCGCCAGCAGCGTAACTAGCGGGAGCACCGGGGAGCTGTTTTTT. Protein: CASSVTSGSTGELFF.

This clone occurred once. Other nucleotide sequences from this sample produce the same CDR3. J is TRBJ2-7 and V is TRBV5-1, with D possibly TRBD2 on 5 matching bases. CDR1 is SGHRS and CDR2 is YFSETQ in the germline V gene. V shed 1 base and J shed 0 bases, with 11 bases lying between them. The CDR3 sequence is 15 residues long. The CDR3 here is CASSLNLGSSYEQYF. In nucleotides, the CDR3 is TGCGCCAGCAGCTTGAATCTAGGGAGCTCCTACGAGCAGTACTTC.

V is TRBV5-1 and J is TRBJ2-3; no reliable D call. There are 14 residues in the CDR3. Deletions cut 2 bases from V and 3 bases from J, with 10 bases between. The germline gives CDR1 SGHRS, CDR2 YFSETQ. The CDR3 loop reads CASSLGDLTDTQYF. CDR3 bases: TGCGCCAGCAGCTTAGGCGATCTAACAGATACGCAGTATTTT.

The chain combines TRBV5-4 with TRBJ2-1; 7 bases are shared with TRBD2. The CDR3 is 15 amino acids. Germline lookup yields CDR1 SGHNT and CDR2 YYREEE (reference sequence). Unmatched junction bases numbered 7, after V lost 5 bases and J lost 2 bases. The CDR3 here is CASSTSGGTYNEQFF. The CDR3 DNA reads TGTGCCAGCAGTACCTCGGGGGGAACCTACAATGAGCAGTTCTTC.

The rearrangement joins TRBV14 to TRBJ1-1, with 7 bases that match TRBD1. Trimming at V came to 6 bases and at J to 5 bases, leaving 9 bases not matched to a gene. The CDR3 has 14 amino acids. Looked up from germline, CDR1 is SGHDN and CDR2 is FVKESK. CDR3: CASRRGGGWTEAFF. CDR3 nucleotide sequence: TGTGCCAGCAGGCGCGGAGGGGGCTGGACTGAAGCTTTCTTT.

This chain joins TRBV27 and TRBJ1-5; tentatively, D is TRBD1 (5 bases). Trimming took 5 bases from V and 7 from J, leaving 18 bases between them. CDR1 and CDR2 from the germline V gene are MNHEY and SMNVEV (reference sequence). The CDR3 covers 15 residues. This CDR3 reads CASSPLWGRQQPQHF. The CDR3 DNA sequence: TGTGCCAGCAGTCCGTTGTGGGGCCGGCAACAGCCCCAGCATTTT.

With respect to this clone: The sample has other DNA sequences that encode this CDR3 too. The rearrangement links TRBV13 to TRBJ2-3; 11 positions agree with TRBD1. CDR3 length: 15 residues. Germline V gene sequence: CDR1 PRHDT, CDR2 FYEKMQ (reference sequence). V lost 4 bases and J lost 3; bases outside the gene matches: 3. The CDR3, as DNA: TGTGCCAGCAGCTCCCGGGACAGGGGGACAGATACGCAGTATTTT. The encoded protein is CASSSRDRGTDTQYF.

CDR3 loop: CASSLPRTGANVLTF. CDR3 sequence (DNA): TGCGCCAGCAGCTTGCCGAGGACTGGGGCCAACGTCCTGACTTTC. The chain recombines TRBV5-1 with TRBJ2-6; no clear D gene. Trimming removed 1 base from V and 2 bases from J, with 7 bases in between. CDR1 and CDR2 (germline): SGHRS, YFSETQ. The CDR3 has 15 residues.

The chain employs TRBV11-1 and TRBJ2-5, with D unresolved. Germline V lookup: CDR1 SGHAT, CDR2 FQDESV (reference sequence). This CDR3 comprises 15 residues. The V end lost 2 bases, the J end lost 5 bases, and 15 bases lay between the germline ends. CDR3 sequence reads: CASSLHTGSGETQYF. The CDR3 coding sequence is TGTGCCAGCAGCTTACATACTGGAAGTGGGGAGACCCAGTACTTC.

V gene TRBV7-2 combines with J gene TRBJ2-2; possible D gene TRBD1, 6 bases. V lost 5 bases to trimming and J lost 2 bases, with 9 bases between them. CDR3 length: 14 residues. Germline V lookup: CDR1 SGHTA, CDR2 FQGNSA. The CDR3 region has the DNA TGTGCCAGCAGCAAACAGGGAAACACCGGGGAGCTGTTTTTT. As protein: CASSKQGNTGELFF. The full variable domain, rest sourced from reference TRBV7-2 and TRBJ2-2, is GAGVSQSPSNKVTEKGKDVELRCDPISGHTALYWYRQSLGQGLEFLIYFQGNSAPDKSGLPSDRFSAERTGGSVSTLTIQRTQQEDSAVYLCASSKQGNTGELFFGEGSRLTVL.

The chain recombines TRBV19 with TRBJ2-7; 7 bases are a match to TRBD1. Germline values: CDR1 LNHDA, CDR2 SQIVND (reference sequence). With V trimmed by 7 bases and J by 2 bases, 8 bases remained unmatched. CDR3 size: 14 residues. The CDR3: CASKTGTEAYEQYF. The CDR3 DNA reads TGTGCCAGTAAAACCGGGACAGAAGCCTACGAGCAGTACTTC.

A remark on this clone: Other nucleotide sequences from this sample produce the same CDR3. This chain uses TRBV18 with TRBJ2-1; TRBD2 agrees at 11 bases. Germline-derived CDR1 and CDR2 are KGHSH and LQKENI. The CDR3 contains 15 residues. After removal of 3 bases from V and 7 bases from J, the junction contained 5 bases not matched to a gene. The CDR3 is CASSPLAGGPNEQFF. The CDR3 DNA reads TGTGCCAGCTCACCCTTAGCGGGAGGGCCAAATGAGCAGTTCTTC.

This chain's CDR3 is CAWSGSGRVYNEQFF. The CDR3 DNA is TGTGCCTGGAGTGGTAGCGGGAGGGTTTACAATGAGCAGTTCTTC. This chain connects TRBV30 to TRBJ2-1, with 11 positions matching TRBD2. Germline assignment: CDR1 GTSNPN and CDR2 SVGIG (reference sequence). Germline trimming cut 1 base from V and 4 bases from J; bases unmatched to any gene: 3. The CDR3 extends over 15 amino acids.

The sample holds a few counts of this clone. This chain joins TRBV6-1 and TRBJ1-5; no definite D call. This CDR3 region has 13 residues. Trimming removed 3 bases from V and 5 bases from J, with 8 bases in between. The germline gives CDR1 MNHNS, CDR2 SASEGT. The CDR3 nucleotides read TGTGCCAGCAGTGATATGAGGGATCAGCCCCAGCATTTT. Its translation is CASSDMRDQPQHF.

This clone appeared a single time. This rearrangement joins TRBV6-5 to TRBJ1-2; maybe TRBD1 (6 bases). This CDR3 is built from 12 residues. Germline values: CDR1 MNHEY, CDR2 SVGAGI. V was shortened by 6 bases and J by 4 bases, with 9 bases between the two germline ends. The DNA of the CDR3 is TGTGCCAGCAGGGAGGGGGTCTATGGCTACACCTTC. The encoded protein is CASREGVYGYTF.

In DNA form, the CDR3 reads TGTGCCAGCAGCCTCCGAACAGGGGATAATTCACCCCTCCACTTT. Amino acid sequence: CASSLRTGDNSPLHF. V is TRBV7-8 and J is TRBJ1-6, with 7 bases that match TRBD1. The CDR3 extends over 15 amino acids. The V gene end was trimmed by 5 bases and the J gene end by 5 bases; junction bases not matched to a gene: 6. Germline lookup yields CDR1 SGHVS and CDR2 FQNEAQ.

The J gene is TRBJ1-1, the V gene TRBV6-6; D uncertain. Germline V gives CDR1 MNHNY, CDR2 SVGAGI (reference sequence). The V gene lost 5 bases and the J gene lost 4 bases, with 8 bases spanning the gap. The CDR3 consists of 12 residues. The CDR3, as DNA: TGTGCCAGCAGTCGAGGAGGCACTGAAGCTTTCTTT. Its protein is CASSRGGTEAFF.

The chain couples TRBV11-2 to TRBJ2-5, with D hard to call. CDR1 is SGHAT and CDR2 is FQNNGV in the germline V gene. V lost 5 bases, J lost 5 bases, and 9 bases lay in between. CDR3 size: 12 residues. CDR3 coding DNA: TGTGCCAGCAGCCCTACCGTGGAGACCCAGTACTTC. It translates to CASSPTVETQYF.

The J gene is TRBJ2-3, the V gene TRBV5-1; 7 nucleotides align to TRBD2. CDR1 and CDR2 from the germline V gene are SGHRS and YFSETQ. This CDR3 has 15 amino acids. J lost 6 bases, V lost 0 bases, and 7 bases had no gene match. This chain's CDR3 is CASSLGGRERDTQYF. The CDR3 nucleotides are TGCGCCAGCAGCTTGGGCGGGCGGGAGCGTGATACGCAGTATTTT.

The chain recombines TRBV2 with TRBJ2-1; 8 bases align to TRBD2. V shed 3 bases and J 8 bases; nucleotides not matched to a gene: 6. This CDR3 has 14 residues. Looked up from germline, CDR1 is SNHLY and CDR2 is FYNNEI. CDR3 protein: CASSEGLVFDEQFF. The CDR3 bases are TGTGCCAGCAGTGAGGGACTAGTTTTCGATGAGCAGTTCTTC.

The V call is TRBV6-5, the J call TRBJ1-2, with a tentative D call TRBD1 (5 bases). The germline CDR1 and CDR2 sequences are MNHEY and SVGAGI. The length of the CDR3 is 15 residues. The V gene lost 8 bases and the J gene lost 8 bases, with 24 bases spanning the gap. CDR3 protein: CASGVNGAGLGGYTF. The CDR3 bases are TGTGCCAGCGGGGTGAATGGGGCGGGGCTTGGCGGCTACACCTTC.

The chain recombines TRBV5-1 with TRBJ2-2; D is unresolved. In germline, CDR1 is SGHRS, CDR2 YFSETQ. There are 14 residues in the CDR3. V was cut by 9 bases and J by 4 bases, with 16 bases left in between. The CDR3 coding sequence is TGCGCCACTCGTCGGGTGTCGAGCACCGGGGAGCTGTTTTTT. Its translation is CATRRVSSTGELFF.